This passage covers 5 T cell receptor beta chains from one sample sequenced in a study of cytomegalovirus exposure and HLA in healthy donors. The PCR contained 60 Vbeta and 13 Jbeta primers. Method: immunoSEQ multiplex PCR; TCRdb's copy keeps in-frame clones and lacks some. The sample contains about 82,000 clones, 78% of which appear only once. The sequenced material came from PBMCs. The receptors were gathered from a male donor in good health and CMV-seropositive.

This rearrangement joins TRBV2 to TRBJ2-5; 12 bases align to TRBD2. The CDR3 sequence is 16 residues long. Germline V gives CDR1 SNHLY, CDR2 FYNNEI. The trim removed 6 bases at V and 1 base at J, leaving 6 bases unmatched. CDR3 residues: CASSATSGGLQETQYF. The CDR3 DNA reads as TGTGCCAGCAGCGCCACTAGCGGGGGGCTCCAAGAGACCCAGTACTTC.

The J gene is TRBJ2-4, the V gene TRBV5-4; 15 bases map to TRBD2. Germline-derived CDR1 and CDR2 are SGHNT and YYREEE (reference sequence). The trim removed 3 bases at V and 3 bases at J, leaving 10 bases unmatched. CDR3 length: 19 residues. This CDR3 is CASSSRTSGGAVNKNIQYF. The CDR3 nucleotides are TGTGCCAGCAGCTCGCGGACTAGCGGGGGGGCCGTCAACAAAAACATTCAGTACTTC.

This clone was observed a single time. V usage is TRBV6-1 and J usage is TRBJ1-1; D is unclear. In germline, CDR1 is MNHNS, CDR2 SASEGT. The CDR3 totals 15 residues. V was cut by 1 base and J by 7 bases, with 16 bases left in between. CDR3 coding DNA: TGTGCCAGCAGTGAAGGATTCGGCGGAAGGTGTGAAGCTTTCTTT. Its protein is CASSEGFGGRCEAFF.

V and J are TRBV30 and TRBJ2-1, with D tentatively TRBD2 (6 bases). CDR3 size: 15 residues. The germline V and J ends were trimmed by 8 bases and 4 bases, with 21 bases remaining between them. Germline V lookup: CDR1 GTSNPN, CDR2 SVGIG (reference sequence). This chain's CDR3 is CAIRFGSGTYNEQFF. CDR3 sequence (DNA): TGTGCCATACGTTTTGGTAGCGGTACGTACAATGAGCAGTTCTTC.

The chain combines TRBV5-4 with TRBJ1-6; 7 bases line up with TRBD1. V dropped 2 bases and J dropped 9; count of bases not matched to a gene: 11. Per the germline V gene, CDR1 is SGHNT and CDR2 is YYREEE (reference sequence). CDR3 length: 16 residues. CDR3 sequence reads: CASSLEPGQFSSPLHF. DNA of the CDR3: TGTGCCAGCAGCTTAGAACCGGGACAGTTCTCTTCACCCCTCCACTTT.